Listed here is a single TCR beta chain. The sample is drawn from a study of OX40 agonist ivuxolimab in advanced cancers. The protocol was immunoSEQ multiplex PCR, while the TCRdb copy is restricted to in-frame clones and leaves out a portion. The table lists some 110,000 clones, 80% to 95% of them singletons. Sequenced here: CD4+ or CD8+ T cells sorted from blood, sampled in a trial of the OX40 agonist ivuxolimab. This receptor was taken from an adult with an advanced solid tumor such as melanoma, head and neck, liver or kidney cancer.

The CDR3 region has the DNA TGTGCCAGCAGCGTAGCCCCGGTTACAGGTGGTTCACCCCTCCACTTT. Protein sequence: CASSVAPVTGGSPLHF. The genes are TRBV9 and TRBJ1-6; TRBD1 is a possible D gene (5 bases). This CDR3 has 16 amino acids. CDR1 and CDR2 (germline): SGDLS, YYNGEE. Trimming removed 0 bases from V and 9 bases from J, with 16 bases in between.